This TCR beta chain was retrieved from a study of T cells expressing NK-cell markers. Points from the study as a whole: Leadership of the CD3+CD56-NKG2C+ fraction also belonged to these clonotypes in a few donors.

CDR3 size: 15 residues. Germline-derived CDR1 and CDR2 are SGHTA and FQGNSA. A remark on this clonotype: Its antigen is as yet unknown.

TCR beta cDNA was generated via 5'RACE template switching incorporating UMIs. For each CDR3 protein, TCRdb gives one entry from its re-call of the 5' RACE reads, without DNA. Its clone listing holds some 410,000 distinct CDR3 sequences. Input material: blood T cells: a sorted CD56 or NKG2C T cell subset, CD4+ or CD8+ T cells, or bulk PBMC T cells (not recorded which). The V gene is TRBV7-2, the J gene TRBJ2-2; the D call of TRBD1 rests on TCRdb alone, since no DNA is present to check it. The TCR comes from a woman between 18 and 69 years old in good health. The CDR3 reads CASSTRGTNTGELFF.